What follows is one TCR beta chain and its context. Researchers barred patients who had uncontrolled infection, other autoimmune disease, pregnancy or lactation. The data were taken from a study of T cells in Graves' hyperthyroidism and ophthalmopathy. It was RNA transcripts that yielded the amplified TCR beta CDR3 regions. HTBI primers drove first-round RT-PCR of the TCR CDR3. TCRdb reprocessed the multiplex PCR reads with MiXCR, giving one entry per CDR3 protein. The sample records roughly 580,000 distinct CDR3 sequences, approximately 15% being singletons. The CDR3 consists of 16 residues. The V gene's germline CDR1 is SGHNT and CDR2 YYREEE (reference sequence). V was clipped by 4 bases and J by 4 bases, with 21 bases between them.

The clonotype originates from a woman aged 25 to 39 with Graves' hyperthyroidism that later progressed to Graves' ophthalmopathy. This chain links TRBV5-4 with TRBJ2-7; D possibly uses TRBD1 or TRBD2 (5 bases each). The material sequenced was blood. The CDR3, as DNA: TGTGCCAGCAGCGGATCCGGGGCCTCCCCCCAGTACGAGCAGTACTTC. As protein: CASSGSGASPQYEQYF.